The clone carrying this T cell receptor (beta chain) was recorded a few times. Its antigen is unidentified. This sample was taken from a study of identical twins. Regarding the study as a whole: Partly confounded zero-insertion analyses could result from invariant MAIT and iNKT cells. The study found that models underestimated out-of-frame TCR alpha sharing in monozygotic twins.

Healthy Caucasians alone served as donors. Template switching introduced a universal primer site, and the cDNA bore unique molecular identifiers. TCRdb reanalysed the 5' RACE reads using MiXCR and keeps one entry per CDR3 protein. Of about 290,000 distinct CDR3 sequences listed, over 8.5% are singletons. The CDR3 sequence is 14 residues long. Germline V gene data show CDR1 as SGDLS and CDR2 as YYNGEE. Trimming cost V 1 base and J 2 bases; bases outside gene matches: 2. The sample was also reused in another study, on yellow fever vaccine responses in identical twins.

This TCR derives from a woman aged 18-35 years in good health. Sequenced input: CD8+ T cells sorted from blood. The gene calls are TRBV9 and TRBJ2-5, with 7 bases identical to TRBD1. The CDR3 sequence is CASSVQGEQETQYF. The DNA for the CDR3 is TGTGCCAGCAGCGTACAGGGGGAACAAGAGACCCAGTACTTC.